Listed below are T cell receptor beta chains from one sample, sequenced in a study of blood T cell repertoires in COVID-19. Repertoires were generated with immunoSEQ multiplex PCR, while TCRdb's copy carries only in-frame clones and drops some. The sample consists of 500,000 to 600,000 clones, around nine tenths of them appearing once. Input material: peripheral blood. These receptors were collected from a woman aged 50 to 60 with COVID-19, enrolled during active disease. Each CDR3 is given with its conserved first and last residue. The D gene is left open where the match is weak.

CDR3aa: CATGQGPTNEKLFF; len: 14; d_gene: TRBD1; v_gene: TRBV15
CDR3aa: CASSLVPPPGNQPQHF; len: 16; d_gene: NA; v_gene: TRBV7-2
CDR3aa: CASSTGIPAPAFF; len: 13; d_gene: NA; v_gene: TRBV13
CDR3aa: CASSFREGYGYTF; len: 13; d_gene: NA; v_gene: TRBV11-1
CDR3aa: CSVSPLAGVGQETQYF; len: 16; d_gene: TRBD2; v_gene: TRBV29-1
CDR3aa: CASSDFRLAEAFF; len: 13; d_gene: NA; v_gene: TRBV2
CDR3aa: CSVLSAANYGYTF; len: 13; d_gene: NA; v_gene: TRBV29-1
CDR3aa: CASSQRVFKAGLGGSSPLHF; len: 20; d_gene: NA; v_gene: TRBV3-1/TRBV3-2
CDR3aa: CASSPHYDRINQPQHF; len: 16; d_gene: NA; v_gene: TRBV19
CDR3aa: CASPGDRTNYGYTF; len: 14; d_gene: TRBD1; v_gene: TRBV30
CDR3aa: CAWSVASDTQYF; len: 12; d_gene: NA; v_gene: TRBV30
CDR3aa: CASSLWGPNEQFF; len: 13; d_gene: NA; v_gene: TRBV27
CDR3aa: CASSIRLWEEQQYF; len: 14; d_gene: NA; v_gene: TRBV19
CDR3aa: CAWRTSGFYDTQYF; len: 14; d_gene: NA; v_gene: TRBV30
CDR3aa: CASSPRGRGGHNEQFF; len: 16; d_gene: TRBD2; v_gene: TRBV5-1
CDR3aa: CASSFAGGKTQYF; len: 13; d_gene: TRBD1; v_gene: TRBV12-3/TRBV12-4
CDR3aa: CASDRVGGELFF; len: 12; d_gene: TRBD1; v_gene: TRBV28
CDR3aa: CASSLNGGTADNYGYTF; len: 17; d_gene: TRBD1; v_gene: TRBV7-3
CDR3aa: CATIGRGETQYF; len: 12; d_gene: NA; v_gene: TRBV2
CDR3aa: CASSDRGLDRDGYTF; len: 15; d_gene: NA; v_gene: TRBV6-1
CDR3aa: CATSDRTGGETGELFF; len: 16; d_gene: TRBD1; v_gene: TRBV24-1
CDR3aa: CASSRPAGGGNYGYTF; len: 16; d_gene: NA; v_gene: TRBV28
CDR3aa: CASSQSSTGTTSPLHF; len: 16; d_gene: NA; v_gene: TRBV7-8
CDR3aa: CASSSYRDVNTEAFF; len: 15; d_gene: NA; v_gene: TRBV5-1
CDR3aa: CSVGEGGPYEQYF; len: 13; d_gene: NA; v_gene: TRBV29-1
CDR3aa: CASSTYPTGLGYTF; len: 14; d_gene: NA; v_gene: TRBV19
CDR3aa: CASSQAGRTTGANVLTF; len: 17; d_gene: NA; v_gene: TRBV4-2
CDR3aa: CASREFSSQNTEAFF; len: 15; d_gene: NA; v_gene: TRBV2
CDR3aa: CASSTGPGGGYTF; len: 13; d_gene: TRBD1; v_gene: TRBV3-1/TRBV3-2
CDR3aa: CASSATGNGYTF; len: 12; d_gene: NA; v_gene: TRBV9
CDR3aa: CASSPQGTGANVLTF; len: 15; d_gene: NA; v_gene: TRBV6-6
CDR3aa: CASSISHRGTGNYGYTF; len: 17; d_gene: TRBD1; v_gene: TRBV19
CDR3aa: CASSPPRAGGDTQYF; len: 15; d_gene: TRBD2; v_gene: TRBV5-1
CDR3aa: CASNDGRPLGGYTF; len: 14; d_gene: NA; v_gene: TRBV5-6
CDR3aa: CASSLQGATFGNTEAFF; len: 17; d_gene: TRBD1; v_gene: TRBV27
CDR3aa: CASSQGTVNNEQFF; len: 14; d_gene: TRBD1; v_gene: TRBV6-4
CDR3aa: CASNDHLAGEQYF; len: 13; d_gene: TRBD2; v_gene: TRBV12-3/TRBV12-4
CDR3aa: CASSLNGLLAKNIQYF; len: 16; d_gene: NA; v_gene: TRBV5-4
CDR3aa: CASSLGGTTPNTDTQYF; len: 17; d_gene: TRBD2; v_gene: TRBV5-1
CDR3aa: CASSEIPGDTEAFF; len: 14; d_gene: NA; v_gene: TRBV2
CDR3aa: CASSLTGGQGTQPQHF; len: 16; d_gene: TRBD1; v_gene: TRBV7-6
CDR3aa: CASKESYNEQFF; len: 12; d_gene: NA; v_gene: TRBV6-5
CDR3aa: CATSDSLTDFTGELFF; len: 16; d_gene: NA; v_gene: TRBV24-1
CDR3aa: CASSMANPRDRDAEAFF; len: 17; d_gene: TRBD1; v_gene: TRBV19
CDR3aa: CASSKIGGPGRDTEAFF; len: 17; d_gene: NA; v_gene: TRBV21-1
CDR3aa: CASSIGGNTGELFF; len: 14; d_gene: NA; v_gene: TRBV19
CDR3aa: CASSPGQGGYNNQPQHF; len: 17; d_gene: TRBD1; v_gene: TRBV6-6
CDR3aa: CASGSQSHGYTF; len: 12; d_gene: NA; v_gene: TRBV12-5
CDR3aa: CASSQGEVSNQPQHF; len: 15; d_gene: NA; v_gene: TRBV4-1
CDR3aa: CASSPRRGPAFF; len: 12; d_gene: TRBD1; v_gene: TRBV12-3/TRBV12-4
CDR3aa: CASKPGGGTDTQYF; len: 14; d_gene: TRBD2; v_gene: TRBV2
CDR3aa: CAGRDRGTGELFF; len: 13; d_gene: TRBD1; v_gene: TRBV19
CDR3aa: CASSVRQDPYEQYF; len: 14; d_gene: NA; v_gene: TRBV5-1
CDR3aa: CAWSVDLEGDYTF; len: 13; d_gene: NA; v_gene: TRBV30
CDR3aa: CASSPRQTYTEAFF; len: 14; d_gene: NA; v_gene: TRBV18